The clone carrying this T cell receptor beta chain has only a few counts. The source of the sample is a study of cytomegalovirus exposure and HLA in healthy donors. The V segment lost 4 bases and the J segment 1 base; nucleotides outside the gene matches: 8. The CDR3 loop spans 17 amino acids. CDR1 is SEHNR, CDR2 FQNEAQ, per germline (reference sequence). A multiplex PCR was run with 60 Vbeta primers and 13 Jbeta primers. Profiled with immunoSEQ multiplex PCR; TCRdb holds only in-frame clones, not every one. This sample has more than 85,000 clones, with 12% to 15% found just once. What was sequenced was PBMCs. The chain joins TRBV7-9 to TRBJ1-1; TRBD1 matches 11 bases. The sequence was obtained from a female donor in good health and CMV-seronegative. This CDR3 reads CASSWDRGRPENTEAFF. The CDR3 DNA is TGTGCCAGCAGCTGGGACAGGGGGAGGCCGGAGAACACTGAAGCTTTCTTT.